The clone carrying this T cell receptor (beta chain) appeared a single time. Pregnant or lactating patients were excluded, as were those with uncontrolled infection or other autoimmune disease. The sample originates from a study of T cells in Graves' hyperthyroidism and ophthalmopathy. RNA transcripts gave rise to amplified TCR beta CDR3 regions. TCR CDR3 regions were first amplified by RT-PCR with HTBI primers. TCRdb re-called the multiplex PCR reads through MiXCR, storing one row per CDR3 protein. The data contain 600,000 or so distinct CDR3 sequences, under 60% of them singletons. The CDR3 covers 17 residues. Per germline, CDR1 ENHRY and CDR2 SYGVKD. The ends were cut back, 2 bases at V and 1 base at J, with 18 bases in the middle.

The chain recombines TRBV10-3 with TRBJ2-7, with no clear D. Sequencing used peripheral blood or thyroid tissue (not recorded which). The TCR comes from a woman aged 18-29 years with Graves' hyperthyroidism. CDR3 loop: CAISEIASGPWSYEQYF. The CDR3 nucleotides are TGTGCCATCAGTGAGATCGCTAGTGGTCCCTGGTCCTACGAGCAGTACTTC.